This record concerns one T cell receptor beta chain sequence. The table came from immunoSEQ multiplex PCR; TCRdb's copy has only in-frame clones and leaves some out. The sample shows approximately 53,000 clones, roughly 87% of them seen only once. The V and J ends lost 2 bases and 9 bases respectively, with 17 bases between them. This CDR3 is 15 amino acids long. The germline gives CDR1 LGHDT, CDR2 YNNKEL (reference sequence). This entry belongs to a study of blood T cell repertoires in COVID-19. Material: peripheral blood. The chain carries TRBV3-1 (or the pseudogene TRBV3-2) and TRBJ2-1; the D gene is possibly TRBD1 (5 bases). This clonotype was obtained from a woman of 80 years or more with COVID-19, enrolled during active disease. Here the CDR3 reads CASSQHGAGLSEQFF. CDR3 nucleotide sequence: TGTGCCAGCAGCCAACATGGGGCCGGATTGAGTGAGCAGTTCTTC.